The present T cell receptor (beta chain) was sequenced within a study of T cells after yellow fever vaccination. TCRdb fed the 5' RACE reads into MiXCR, producing one record per CDR3 protein. The sample contains roughly 190,000 distinct CDR3 sequences, approximately 10% of which appear only once. The CDR3 extends over 15 amino acids. Germline CDR1 reads SGHKS; CDR2 reads YYEKEE (reference sequence). The V and J ends lost 1 base and 2 bases respectively, with 13 bases between them. The sample was CD8+ T cells sorted from PBMCs, taken 15 days after the yellow fever booster vaccination. The TCR originated in a man aged 18 to 30 who received the YFV17D yellow fever vaccine. The rearrangement uses TRBV5-5 and TRBJ2-7; D perhaps matches TRBD2 (6 bases). In nucleotides, the CDR3 is TGTGCCAGCAGCTTGACTTCTAGCGTCACCTACGAGCAGTACTTC. Its translation is CASSLTSSVTYEQYF.